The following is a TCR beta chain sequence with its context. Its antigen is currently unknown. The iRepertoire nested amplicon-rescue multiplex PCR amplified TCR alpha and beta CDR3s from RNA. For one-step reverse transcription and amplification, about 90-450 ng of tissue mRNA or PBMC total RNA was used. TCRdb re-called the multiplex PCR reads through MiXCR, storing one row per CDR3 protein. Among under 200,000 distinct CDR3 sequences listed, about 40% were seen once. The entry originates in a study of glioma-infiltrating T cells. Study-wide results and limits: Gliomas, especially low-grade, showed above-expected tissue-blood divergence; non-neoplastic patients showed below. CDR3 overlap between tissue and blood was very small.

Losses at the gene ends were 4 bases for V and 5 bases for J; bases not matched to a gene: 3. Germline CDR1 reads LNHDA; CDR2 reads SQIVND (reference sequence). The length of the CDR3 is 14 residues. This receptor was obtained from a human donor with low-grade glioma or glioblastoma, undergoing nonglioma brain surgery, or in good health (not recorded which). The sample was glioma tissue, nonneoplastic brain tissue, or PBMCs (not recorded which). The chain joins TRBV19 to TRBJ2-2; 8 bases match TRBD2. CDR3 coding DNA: TGTGCCAGTAGTAAAACTAGCGGAACCGGGGAGCTGTTTTTT. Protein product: CASSKTSGTGELFF.